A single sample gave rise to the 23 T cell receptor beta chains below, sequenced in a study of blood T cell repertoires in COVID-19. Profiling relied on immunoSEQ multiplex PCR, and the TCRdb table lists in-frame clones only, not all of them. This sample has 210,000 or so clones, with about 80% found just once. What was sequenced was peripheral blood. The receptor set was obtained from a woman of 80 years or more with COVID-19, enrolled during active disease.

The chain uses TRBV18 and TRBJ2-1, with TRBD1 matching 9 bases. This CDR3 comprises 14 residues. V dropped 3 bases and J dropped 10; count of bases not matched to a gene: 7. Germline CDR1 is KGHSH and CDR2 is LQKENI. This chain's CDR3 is CASSPGQGITEQFF. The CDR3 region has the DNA TGTGCCAGCTCACCGGGACAGGGAATCACCGAGCAGTTCTTC.

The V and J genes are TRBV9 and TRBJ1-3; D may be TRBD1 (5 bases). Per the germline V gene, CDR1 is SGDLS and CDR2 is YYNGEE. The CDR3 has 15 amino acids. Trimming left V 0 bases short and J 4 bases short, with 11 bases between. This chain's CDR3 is CASSVAQGSGNTIYF. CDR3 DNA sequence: TGTGCCAGCAGCGTAGCTCAGGGTTCGGGAAACACCATATATTTT. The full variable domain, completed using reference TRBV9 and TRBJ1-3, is DSGVTQTPKHLITATGQRVTLRCSPRSGDLSVYWYQQSLDQGLQFLIQYYNGEERAKGNILERFSAQQFPDLHSELNLSSLELGDSALYFCASSVAQGSGNTIYFGEGSWLTVV.

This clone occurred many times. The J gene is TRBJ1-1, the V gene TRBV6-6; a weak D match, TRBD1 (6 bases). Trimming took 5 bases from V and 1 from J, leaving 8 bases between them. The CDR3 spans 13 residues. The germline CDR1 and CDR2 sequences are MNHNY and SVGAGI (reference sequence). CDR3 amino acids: CASSQTGNTEAFF. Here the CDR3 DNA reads TGTGCCAGCAGTCAGACAGGGAACACTGAAGCTTTCTTT.

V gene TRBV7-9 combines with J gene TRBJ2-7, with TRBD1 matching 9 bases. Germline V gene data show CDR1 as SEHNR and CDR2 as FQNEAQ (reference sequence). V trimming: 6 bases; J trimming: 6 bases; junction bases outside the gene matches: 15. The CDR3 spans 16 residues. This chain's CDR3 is CASRRDPGQGSVEQYF. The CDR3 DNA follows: TGTGCCAGCAGACGCGACCCGGGACAGGGTTCGGTCGAGCAGTACTTC.

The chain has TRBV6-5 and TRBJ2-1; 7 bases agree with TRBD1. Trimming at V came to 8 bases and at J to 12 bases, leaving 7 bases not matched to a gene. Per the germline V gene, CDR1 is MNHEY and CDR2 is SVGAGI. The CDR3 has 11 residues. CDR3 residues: CASHDRDAQFF. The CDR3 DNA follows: TGTGCCAGCCATGACAGGGATGCGCAGTTCTTC.

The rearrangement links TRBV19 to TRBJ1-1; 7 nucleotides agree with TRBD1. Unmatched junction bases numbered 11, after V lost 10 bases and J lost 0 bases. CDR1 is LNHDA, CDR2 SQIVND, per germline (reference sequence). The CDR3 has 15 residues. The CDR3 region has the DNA TGTGCCACAACGCCACAGGGGACCTTGAACACTGAAGCTTTCTTT. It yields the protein CATTPQGTLNTEAFF.

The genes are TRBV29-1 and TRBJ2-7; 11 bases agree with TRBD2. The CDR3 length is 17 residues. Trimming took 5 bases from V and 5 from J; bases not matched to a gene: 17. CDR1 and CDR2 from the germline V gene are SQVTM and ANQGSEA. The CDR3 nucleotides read TGCAGCGTTAAGACTAGCGGGGTGTTAGTTCGGTCGAACGAGCAGTACTTC. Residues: CSVKTSGVLVRSNEQYF.

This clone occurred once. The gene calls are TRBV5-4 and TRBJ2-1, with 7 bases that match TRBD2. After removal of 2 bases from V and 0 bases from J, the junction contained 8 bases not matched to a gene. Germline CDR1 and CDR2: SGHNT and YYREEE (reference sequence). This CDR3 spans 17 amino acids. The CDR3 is CASSFGGEGSSYNEQFF. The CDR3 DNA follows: TGTGCCAGCAGCTTTGGGGGGGAGGGGTCCTCCTACAATGAGCAGTTCTTC.

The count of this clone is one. The CDR3 protein is CASSLGQLATNEKLFF. CDR3 in DNA: TGTGCCAGCAGCCTTGGACAGCTTGCAACTAATGAAAAACTGTTTTTT. The chain is built from TRBV5-8 and TRBJ1-4; D may be TRBD1 (6 bases). Germline V lookup: CDR1 SGHTS, CDR2 YDEGEE. Deletions cut 4 bases from V and 0 bases from J, with 13 bases between. The length of the CDR3 is 16 residues.

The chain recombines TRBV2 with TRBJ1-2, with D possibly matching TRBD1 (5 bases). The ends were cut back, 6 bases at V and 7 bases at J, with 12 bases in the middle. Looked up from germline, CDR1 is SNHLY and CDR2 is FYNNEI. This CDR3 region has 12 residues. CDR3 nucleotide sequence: TGTGCCAGCAGGGGGCGGGGATCTGGCTACACCTTC. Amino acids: CASRGRGSGYTF.

This chain's CDR3 is CASSERGGYGYTF. DNA for the CDR3: TGTGCCAGCAGTGAAAGGGGCGGCTATGGCTACACCTTC. V is TRBV6-4 and J is TRBJ1-2; the D gene is possibly TRBD1 (5 bases). V was pared by 3 bases and J by 4 bases, with 9 bases between. The CDR3 runs 13 residues. Per germline, CDR1 MRHNA and CDR2 SNTAGT.

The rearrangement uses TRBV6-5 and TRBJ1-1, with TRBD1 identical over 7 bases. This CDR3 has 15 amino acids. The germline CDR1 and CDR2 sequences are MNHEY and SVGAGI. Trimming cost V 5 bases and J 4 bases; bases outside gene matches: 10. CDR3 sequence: CASSKTTGKGTEAFF. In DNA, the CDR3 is TGTGCCAGCAGTAAGACGACAGGGAAGGGCACTGAAGCTTTCTTT.

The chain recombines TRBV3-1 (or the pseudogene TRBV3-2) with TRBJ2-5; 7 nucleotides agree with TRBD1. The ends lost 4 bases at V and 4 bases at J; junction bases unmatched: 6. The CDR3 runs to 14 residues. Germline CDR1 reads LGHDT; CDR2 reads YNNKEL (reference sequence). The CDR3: CASSRQGVVETQYF. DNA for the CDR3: TGTGCCAGCAGCCGCCAGGGGGTGGTAGAGACCCAGTACTTC.

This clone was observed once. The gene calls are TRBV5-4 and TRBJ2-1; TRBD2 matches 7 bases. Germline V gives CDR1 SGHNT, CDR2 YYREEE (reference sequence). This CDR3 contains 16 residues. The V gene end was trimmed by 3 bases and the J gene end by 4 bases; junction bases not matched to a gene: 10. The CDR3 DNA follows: TGTGCCAGCAGCTCCGGCCCCGGAGCGGGGTACAATGAGCAGTTCTTC. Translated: CASSSGPGAGYNEQFF.

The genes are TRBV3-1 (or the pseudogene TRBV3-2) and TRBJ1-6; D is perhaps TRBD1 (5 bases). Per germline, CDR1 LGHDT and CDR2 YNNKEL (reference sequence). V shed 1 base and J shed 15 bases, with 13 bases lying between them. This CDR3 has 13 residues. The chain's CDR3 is CASSQGEGSDLHF. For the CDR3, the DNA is TGTGCCAGCAGCCAAGGGGAGGGGTCCGACCTCCACTTT.

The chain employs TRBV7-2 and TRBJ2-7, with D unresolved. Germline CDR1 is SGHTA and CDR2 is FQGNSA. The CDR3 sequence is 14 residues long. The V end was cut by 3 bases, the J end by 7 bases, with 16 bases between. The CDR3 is CASSFEWSVGEQYF. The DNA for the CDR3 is TGTGCCAGCAGCTTTGAATGGAGTGTTGGTGAGCAGTACTTC. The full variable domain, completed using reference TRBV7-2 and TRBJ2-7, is GAGVSQSPSNKVTEKGKDVELRCDPISGHTALYWYRQSLGQGLEFLIYFQGNSAPDKSGLPSDRFSAERTGGSVSTLTIQRTQQEDSAVYLCASSFEWSVGEQYFGPGTRLTVT.

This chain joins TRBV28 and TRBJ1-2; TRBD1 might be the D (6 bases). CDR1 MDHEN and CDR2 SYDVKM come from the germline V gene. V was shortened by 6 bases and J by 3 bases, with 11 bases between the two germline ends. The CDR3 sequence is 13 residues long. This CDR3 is CASRSTGHYGYTF. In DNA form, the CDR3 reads TGTGCCAGCAGGTCCACAGGGCACTATGGCTACACCTTC.

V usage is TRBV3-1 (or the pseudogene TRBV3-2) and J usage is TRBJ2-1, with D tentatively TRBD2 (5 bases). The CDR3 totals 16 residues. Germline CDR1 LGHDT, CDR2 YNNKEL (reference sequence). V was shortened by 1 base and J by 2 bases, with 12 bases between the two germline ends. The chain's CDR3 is CASSQAPAVTYNEQFF. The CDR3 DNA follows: TGTGCCAGCAGCCAAGCCCCAGCGGTAACCTACAATGAGCAGTTCTTC.

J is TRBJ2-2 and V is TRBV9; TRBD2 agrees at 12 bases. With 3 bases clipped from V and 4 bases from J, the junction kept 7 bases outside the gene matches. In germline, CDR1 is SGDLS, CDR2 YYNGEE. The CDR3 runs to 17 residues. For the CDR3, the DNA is TGTGCCAGCAGCGCCCGACTACTAGCGGGGGGCACCGGGGAGCTGTTTTTT. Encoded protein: CASSARLLAGGTGELFF. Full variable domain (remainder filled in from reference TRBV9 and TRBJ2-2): DSGVTQTPKHLITATGQRVTLRCSPRSGDLSVYWYQQSLDQGLQFLIQYYNGEERAKGNILERFSAQQFPDLHSELNLSSLELGDSALYFCASSARLLAGGTGELFFGEGSRLTVL.

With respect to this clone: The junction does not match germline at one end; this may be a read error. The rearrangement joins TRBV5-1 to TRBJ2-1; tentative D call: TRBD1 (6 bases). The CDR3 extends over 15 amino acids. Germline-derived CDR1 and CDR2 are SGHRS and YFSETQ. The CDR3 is CASSLGGGGYSEQFF. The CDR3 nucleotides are TGCGCCAGCAGCTTGGGAGGGGGTGGATACAGTGAGCAGTTCTTC.

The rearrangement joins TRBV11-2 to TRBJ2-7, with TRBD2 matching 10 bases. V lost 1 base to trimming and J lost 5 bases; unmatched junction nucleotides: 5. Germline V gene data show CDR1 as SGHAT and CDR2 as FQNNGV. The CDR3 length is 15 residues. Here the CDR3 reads CASSLASGGANEQYF. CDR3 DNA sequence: TGTGCCAGCAGCTTAGCCAGCGGGGGGGCCAACGAGCAGTACTTC.

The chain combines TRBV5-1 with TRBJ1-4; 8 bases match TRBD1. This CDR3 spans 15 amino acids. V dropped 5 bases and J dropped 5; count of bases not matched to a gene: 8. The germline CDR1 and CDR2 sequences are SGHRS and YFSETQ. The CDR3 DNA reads TGCGCCAGCAGATCCTGGGGACAGGTCAATGAAAAACTGTTTTTT. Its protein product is CASRSWGQVNEKLFF. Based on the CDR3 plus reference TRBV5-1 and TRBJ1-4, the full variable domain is KAGVTQTPRYLIKTRGQQVTLSCSPISGHRSVSWYQQTPGQGLQFLFEYFSETQRNKGNFPGRFSGRQFSNSRSEMNVSTLELGDSALYLCASRSWGQVNEKLFFGSGTQLSVL.

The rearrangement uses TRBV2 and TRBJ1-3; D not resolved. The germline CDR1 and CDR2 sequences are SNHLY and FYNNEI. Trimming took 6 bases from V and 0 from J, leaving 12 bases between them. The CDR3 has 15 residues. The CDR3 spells CASRPSGDSGNTIYF. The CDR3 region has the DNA TGTGCCAGCAGACCTTCCGGGGACTCTGGAAACACCATATATTTT.